This TCR beta chain derives from a study of blood T cell repertoires in COVID-19. Study background: Whether acute or convalescent, the COVID-19 samples came from the United States, Italy and Spain. Nucleic acid was either cDNA or gDNA, and it came from T cells, B-cell-depleted T cells, or PBMCs.

After removal of 2 bases from V and 2 bases from J, the junction contained 10 bases not matched to a gene. The CDR3 loop spans 19 amino acids. Germline CDR1 is LGHDT and CDR2 is YNNKEL (reference sequence). The data were produced by immunoSEQ multiplex PCR, yet TCRdb's version contains in-frame clones alone and is incomplete. The data show about 240,000 clones, 82% seen once. This TCR was sampled from a woman between 70 and 85 years old with acute or convalescent COVID-19. Sequencing was carried out using peripheral blood. The chain joins TRBV3-1 (or the pseudogene TRBV3-2) to TRBJ1-5; 12 bases match TRBD1. The DNA for the CDR3 is TGTGCCAGCAGCCAACCCGGGACAGGGGGCGGAGGCGGCAATCAGCCCCAGCATTTT. Its translation is CASSQPGTGGGGGNQPQHF.